This T cell receptor beta chain was identified in a study of post-analysis software for immune sequencing data. Each TCR beta cDNA library carried unique molecular identifiers. The T cell input of roughly 0.9 to 10 million gave a few hundred thousand cDNA molecules. TCRdb reprocessed the PCR reads via MiXCR and lists one record per CDR3 protein. Here the sample spans approximately 400,000 distinct CDR3 sequences, around 37% being singletons. Findings and caveats of the study: With F measure, samples from one preparation batch clustered together strongly. Relative to controls, patients had five TRBV segments at higher frequency, with TRBV5-6, TRBV5-1 and TRBV20-1 among these.

Germline V gene lookup returns CDR1 SEHNR and CDR2 FQNEAQ (reference sequence). Between the trimmed V and J ends, which lost 3 bases and 1 base, there was a span of 12 bases. The CDR3 extends over 15 amino acids. This clonotype occurred a few times. Its specificity is not known. This receptor was taken from a girl aged 5-17 years with multiple sclerosis. The sample was blood. The chain joins TRBV7-9 to TRBJ1-1; D gene unclear. The CDR3 sequence: CASSLEKGGNTEAFF. CDR3 in DNA: TGTGCCAGCAGCTTGGAGAAGGGTGGGAACACTGAAGCTTTCTTT.